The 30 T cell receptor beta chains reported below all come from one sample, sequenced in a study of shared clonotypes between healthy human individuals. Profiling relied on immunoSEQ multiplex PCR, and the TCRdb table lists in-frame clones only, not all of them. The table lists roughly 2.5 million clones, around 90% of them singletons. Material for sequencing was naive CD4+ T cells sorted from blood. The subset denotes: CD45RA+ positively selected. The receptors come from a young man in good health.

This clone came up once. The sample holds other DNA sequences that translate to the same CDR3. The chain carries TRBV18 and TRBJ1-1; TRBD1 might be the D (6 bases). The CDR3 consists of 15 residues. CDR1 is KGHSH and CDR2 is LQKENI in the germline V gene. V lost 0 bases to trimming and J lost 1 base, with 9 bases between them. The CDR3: CASSPPTGPNTEAFF. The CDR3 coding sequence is TGTGCCAGCTCACCACCCACAGGGCCGAACACTGAAGCTTTCTTT.

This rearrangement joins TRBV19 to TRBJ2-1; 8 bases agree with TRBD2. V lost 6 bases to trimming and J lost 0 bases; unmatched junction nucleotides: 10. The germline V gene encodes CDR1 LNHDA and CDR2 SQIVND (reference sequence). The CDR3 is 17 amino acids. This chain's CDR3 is CASSLAGTRGSYNEQFF. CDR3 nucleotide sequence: TGTGCCAGTAGCTTGGCCGGGACTAGGGGCTCCTACAATGAGCAGTTCTTC.

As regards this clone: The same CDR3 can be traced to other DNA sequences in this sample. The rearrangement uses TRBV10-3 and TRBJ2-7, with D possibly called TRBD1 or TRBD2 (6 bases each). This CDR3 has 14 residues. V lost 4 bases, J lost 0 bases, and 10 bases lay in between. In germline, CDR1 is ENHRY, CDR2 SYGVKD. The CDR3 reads CAISVGGSSYEQYF. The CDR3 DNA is TGTGCCATCAGTGTCGGGGGCAGCTCCTACGAGCAGTACTTC.

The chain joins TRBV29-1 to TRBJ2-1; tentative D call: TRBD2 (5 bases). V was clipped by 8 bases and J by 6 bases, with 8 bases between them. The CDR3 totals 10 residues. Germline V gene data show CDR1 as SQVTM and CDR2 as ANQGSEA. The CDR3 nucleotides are TGCAGCACTGCGGGCAATGAGCAGTTCTTC. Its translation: CSTAGNEQFF.

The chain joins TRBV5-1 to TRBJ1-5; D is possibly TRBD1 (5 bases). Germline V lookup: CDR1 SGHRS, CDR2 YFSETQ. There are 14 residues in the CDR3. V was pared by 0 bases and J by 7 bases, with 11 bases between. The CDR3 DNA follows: TGCGCCAGCAGCTTGGGCGGGGCCCAACAGCCCCAGCATTTT. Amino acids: CASSLGGAQQPQHF.

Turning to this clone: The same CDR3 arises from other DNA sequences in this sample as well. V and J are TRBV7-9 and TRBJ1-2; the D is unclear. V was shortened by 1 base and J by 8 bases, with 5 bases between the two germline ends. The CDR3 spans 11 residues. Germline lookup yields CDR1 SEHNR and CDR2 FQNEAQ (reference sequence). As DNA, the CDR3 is TGTGCCAGCAGCTTAGAAGGGGGCTACACCTTC. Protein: CASSLEGGYTF.

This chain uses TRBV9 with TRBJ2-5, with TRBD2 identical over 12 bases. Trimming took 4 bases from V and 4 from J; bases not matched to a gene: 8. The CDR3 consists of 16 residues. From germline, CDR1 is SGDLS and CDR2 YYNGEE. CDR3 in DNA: TGTGCCAGCAGCCCGACTAGCGGGGGCCCCAGAGAGACCCAGTACTTC. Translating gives CASSPTSGGPRETQYF.

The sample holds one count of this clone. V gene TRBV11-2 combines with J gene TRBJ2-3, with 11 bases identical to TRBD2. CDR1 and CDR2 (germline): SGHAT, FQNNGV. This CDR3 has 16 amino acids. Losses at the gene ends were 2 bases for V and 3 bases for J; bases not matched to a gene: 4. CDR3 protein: CASSLNSGGATDTQYF. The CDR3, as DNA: TGTGCCAGCAGCTTAAATAGCGGGGGGGCGACAGATACGCAGTATTTT.

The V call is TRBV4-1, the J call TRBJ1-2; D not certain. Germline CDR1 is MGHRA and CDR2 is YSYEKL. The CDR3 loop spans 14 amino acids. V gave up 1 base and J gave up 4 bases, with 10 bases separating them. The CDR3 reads CASSQVSPSYGYTF. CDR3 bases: TGCGCCAGCAGCCAAGTTAGCCCGTCCTATGGCTACACCTTC.

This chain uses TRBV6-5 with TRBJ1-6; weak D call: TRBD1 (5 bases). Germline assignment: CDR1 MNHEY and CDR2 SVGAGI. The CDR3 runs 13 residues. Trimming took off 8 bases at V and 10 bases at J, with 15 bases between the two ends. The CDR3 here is CASHDAGTSPLHF. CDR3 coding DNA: TGTGCCAGCCACGATGCGGGGACCTCACCCCTCCACTTT.

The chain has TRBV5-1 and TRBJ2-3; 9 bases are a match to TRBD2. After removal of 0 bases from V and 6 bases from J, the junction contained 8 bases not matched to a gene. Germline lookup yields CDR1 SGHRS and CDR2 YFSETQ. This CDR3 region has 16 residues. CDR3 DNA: TGCGCCAGCAGCTTGGGAAATAGCGGGGGAGGGGATACGCAGTATTTT. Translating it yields CASSLGNSGGGDTQYF.

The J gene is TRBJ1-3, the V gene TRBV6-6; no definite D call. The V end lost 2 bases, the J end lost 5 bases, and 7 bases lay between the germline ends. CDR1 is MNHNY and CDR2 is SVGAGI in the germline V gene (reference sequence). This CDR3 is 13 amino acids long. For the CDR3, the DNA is TGTGCCAGCAGTTACAGTACTCGAAACACCATATATTTT. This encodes CASSYSTRNTIYF.

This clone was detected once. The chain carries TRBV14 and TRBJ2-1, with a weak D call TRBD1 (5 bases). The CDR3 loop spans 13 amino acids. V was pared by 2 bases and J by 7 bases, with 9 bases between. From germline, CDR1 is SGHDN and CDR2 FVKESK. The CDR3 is CASSQKQGNEQFF. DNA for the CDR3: TGTGCCAGCAGCCAAAAGCAGGGAAATGAGCAGTTCTTC.

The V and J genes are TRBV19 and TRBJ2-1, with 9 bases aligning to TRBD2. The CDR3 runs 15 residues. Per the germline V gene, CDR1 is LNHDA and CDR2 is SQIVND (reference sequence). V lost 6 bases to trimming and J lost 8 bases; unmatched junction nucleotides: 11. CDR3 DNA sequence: TGTGCCAGTAGGGAAGGGCGGGAGGGGTATCATGAGCAGTTCTTC. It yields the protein CASREGREGYHEQFF.

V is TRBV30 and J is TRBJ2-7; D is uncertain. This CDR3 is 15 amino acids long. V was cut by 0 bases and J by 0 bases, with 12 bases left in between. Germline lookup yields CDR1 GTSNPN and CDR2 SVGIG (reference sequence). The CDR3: CAWSVTRMGSYEQYF. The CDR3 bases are TGTGCCTGGAGTGTGACCAGGATGGGCTCCTACGAGCAGTACTTC.

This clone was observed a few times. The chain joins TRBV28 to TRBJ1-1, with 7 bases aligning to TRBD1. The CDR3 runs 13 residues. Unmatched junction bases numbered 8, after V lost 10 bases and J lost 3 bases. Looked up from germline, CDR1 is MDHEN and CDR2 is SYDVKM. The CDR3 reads CATSTGPDTEAFF. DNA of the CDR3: TGTGCCACCTCGACAGGGCCAGACACTGAAGCTTTCTTT. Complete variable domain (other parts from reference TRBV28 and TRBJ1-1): DVKVTQSSRYLVKRTGEKVFLECVQDMDHENMFWYRQDPGLGLRLIYFSYDVKMKEKGDIPEGYSVSREKKERFSLILESASTNQTSMYLCATSTGPDTEAFFGQGTRLTVV.

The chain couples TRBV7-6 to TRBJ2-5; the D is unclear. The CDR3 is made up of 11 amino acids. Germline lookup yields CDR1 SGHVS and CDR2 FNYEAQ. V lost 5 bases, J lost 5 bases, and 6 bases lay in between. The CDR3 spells CASSPRETQYF. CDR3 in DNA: TGTGCCAGCAGCCCTAGGGAGACCCAGTACTTC.

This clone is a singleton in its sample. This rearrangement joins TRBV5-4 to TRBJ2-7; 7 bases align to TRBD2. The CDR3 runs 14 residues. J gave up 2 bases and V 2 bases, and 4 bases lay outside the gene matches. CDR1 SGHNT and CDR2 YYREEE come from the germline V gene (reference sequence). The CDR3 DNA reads TGTGCCAGCAGCTTCGGGGGGTACACCTACGAGCAGTACTTC. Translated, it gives CASSFGGYTYEQYF.

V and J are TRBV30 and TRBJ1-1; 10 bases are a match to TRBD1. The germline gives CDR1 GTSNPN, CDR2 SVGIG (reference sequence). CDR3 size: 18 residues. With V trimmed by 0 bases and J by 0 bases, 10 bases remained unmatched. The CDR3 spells CAWSVRGQGIGVNTEAFF. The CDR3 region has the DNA TGTGCCTGGAGTGTACGGGGACAGGGGATCGGCGTGAACACTGAAGCTTTCTTT.

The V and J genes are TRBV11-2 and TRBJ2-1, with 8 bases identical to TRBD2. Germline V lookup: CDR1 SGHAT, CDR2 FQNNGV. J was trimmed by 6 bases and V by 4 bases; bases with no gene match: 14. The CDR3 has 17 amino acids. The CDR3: CASSSLAGLAGFNEQFF. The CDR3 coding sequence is TGTGCCAGCAGCTCCTTAGCGGGTCTAGCGGGCTTCAATGAGCAGTTCTTC.

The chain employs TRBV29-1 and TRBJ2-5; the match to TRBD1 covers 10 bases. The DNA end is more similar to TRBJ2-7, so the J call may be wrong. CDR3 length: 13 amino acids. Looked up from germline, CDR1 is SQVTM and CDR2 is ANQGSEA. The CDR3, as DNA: TGCAGCGTGGCCGGGACAGGGGCCTACGAGCAGTACTTC. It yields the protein CSVAGTGAYEQYF.

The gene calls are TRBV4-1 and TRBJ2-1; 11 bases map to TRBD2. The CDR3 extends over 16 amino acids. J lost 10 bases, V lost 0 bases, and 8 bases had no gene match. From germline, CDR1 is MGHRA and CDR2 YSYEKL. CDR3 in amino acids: CASSQETSGSAGEQFF. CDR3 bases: TGCGCCAGCAGCCAAGAAACTAGCGGGAGTGCCGGGGAGCAGTTCTTC.

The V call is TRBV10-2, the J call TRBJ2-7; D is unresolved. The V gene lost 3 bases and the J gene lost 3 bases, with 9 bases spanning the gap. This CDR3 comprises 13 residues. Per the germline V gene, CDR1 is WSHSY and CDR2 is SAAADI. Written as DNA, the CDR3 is TGCGCCAGCAGTGAAAAAGGGTACTACGAGCAGTACTTC. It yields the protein CASSEKGYYEQYF.

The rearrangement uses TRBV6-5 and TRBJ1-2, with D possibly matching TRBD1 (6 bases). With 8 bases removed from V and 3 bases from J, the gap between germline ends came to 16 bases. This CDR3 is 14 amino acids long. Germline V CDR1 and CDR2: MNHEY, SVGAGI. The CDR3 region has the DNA TGTGCCAGCGGGGCGGGAGGGGGTGACTATGGCTACACCTTC. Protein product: CASGAGGGDYGYTF.

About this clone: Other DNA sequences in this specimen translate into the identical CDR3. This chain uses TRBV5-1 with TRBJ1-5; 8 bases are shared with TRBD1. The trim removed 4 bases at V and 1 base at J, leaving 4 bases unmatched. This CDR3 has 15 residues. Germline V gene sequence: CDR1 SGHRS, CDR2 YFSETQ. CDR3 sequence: CASSPGGLSNQPQHF. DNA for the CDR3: TGCGCCAGCAGCCCAGGGGGCTTAAGCAATCAGCCCCAGCATTTT.

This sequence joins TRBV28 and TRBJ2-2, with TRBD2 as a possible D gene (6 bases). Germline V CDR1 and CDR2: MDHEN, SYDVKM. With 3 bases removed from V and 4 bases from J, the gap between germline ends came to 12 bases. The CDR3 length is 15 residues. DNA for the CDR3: TGTGCCAGCAGTTTTATCGGGGGTTCCACCGGGGAGCTGTTTTTT. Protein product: CASSFIGGSTGELFF.

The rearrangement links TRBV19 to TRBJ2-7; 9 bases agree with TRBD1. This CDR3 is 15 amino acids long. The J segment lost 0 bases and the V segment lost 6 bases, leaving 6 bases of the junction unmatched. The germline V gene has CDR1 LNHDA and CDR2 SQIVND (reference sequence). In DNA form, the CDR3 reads TGTGCCAGTAGCGCGACAGGGGGGACCTCCTACGAGCAGTACTTC. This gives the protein CASSATGGTSYEQYF.

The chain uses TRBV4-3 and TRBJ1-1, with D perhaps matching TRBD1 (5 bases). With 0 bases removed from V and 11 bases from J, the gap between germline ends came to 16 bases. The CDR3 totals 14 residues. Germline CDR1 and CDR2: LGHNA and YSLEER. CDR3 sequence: CASSQDREGTRAFF. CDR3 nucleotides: TGCGCCAGCAGCCAAGACCGAGAGGGGACTAGGGCTTTCTTT.

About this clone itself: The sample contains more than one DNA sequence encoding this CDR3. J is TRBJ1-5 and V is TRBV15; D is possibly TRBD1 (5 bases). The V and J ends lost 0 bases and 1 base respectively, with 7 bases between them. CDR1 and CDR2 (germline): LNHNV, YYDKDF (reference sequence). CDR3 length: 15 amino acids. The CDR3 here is CATSREGGSNQPQHF. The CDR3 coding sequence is TGTGCCACCAGCAGAGAGGGGGGAAGCAATCAGCCCCAGCATTTT.

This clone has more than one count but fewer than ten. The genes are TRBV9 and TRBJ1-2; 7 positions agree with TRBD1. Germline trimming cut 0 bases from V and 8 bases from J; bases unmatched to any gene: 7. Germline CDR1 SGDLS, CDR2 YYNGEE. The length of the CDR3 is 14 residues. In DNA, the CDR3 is TGTGCCAGCAGCGTAGACACAGGGGCGCGAGGCTACACCTTC. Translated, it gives CASSVDTGARGYTF. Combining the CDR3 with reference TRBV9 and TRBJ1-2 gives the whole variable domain DSGVTQTPKHLITATGQRVTLRCSPRSGDLSVYWYQQSLDQGLQFLIQYYNGEERAKGNILERFSAQQFPDLHSELNLSSLELGDSALYFCASSVDTGARGYTFGSGTRLTVV.